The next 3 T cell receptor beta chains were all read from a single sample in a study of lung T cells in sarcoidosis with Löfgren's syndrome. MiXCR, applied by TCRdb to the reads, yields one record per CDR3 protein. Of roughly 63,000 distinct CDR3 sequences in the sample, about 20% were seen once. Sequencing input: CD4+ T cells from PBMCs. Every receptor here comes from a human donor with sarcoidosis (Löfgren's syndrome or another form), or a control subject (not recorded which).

This CDR3 is CASSRDVTHLPYEQYF. CDR3 sequence (DNA): TGCGCCAGCAGCCGGGACGTCACTCACCTACCCTACGAGCAGTACTTC. The chain couples TRBV10-1 to TRBJ2-7; D may be TRBD1 or TRBD2 (5 bases each). Germline CDR1 and CDR2: WNHNN and SYGVQD (reference sequence). The CDR3 length is 16 residues. V was shortened by 6 bases and J by 2 bases, with 20 bases between the two germline ends.

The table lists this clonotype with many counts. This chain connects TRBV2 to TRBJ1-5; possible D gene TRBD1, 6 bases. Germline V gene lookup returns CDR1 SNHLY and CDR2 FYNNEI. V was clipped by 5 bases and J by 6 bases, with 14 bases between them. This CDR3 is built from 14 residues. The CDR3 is CASSSNREGQPQHF. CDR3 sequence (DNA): TGTGCCAGCAGTTCTAACAGGGAGGGTCAGCCCCAGCATTTT.

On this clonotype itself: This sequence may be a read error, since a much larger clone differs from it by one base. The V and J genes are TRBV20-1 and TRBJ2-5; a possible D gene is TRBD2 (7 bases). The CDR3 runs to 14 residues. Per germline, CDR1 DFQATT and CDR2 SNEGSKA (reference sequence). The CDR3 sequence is CGASRGGRAETQYF. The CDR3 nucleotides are TGCGGTGCTTCCAGGGGAGGGCGCGCAGAGACCCAGTACTTC.